A single sample is the source of the 17 T cell receptor beta chains below, sequenced in a study of T cell repertoires in aging, cancer and after chemotherapy. Peripheral blood genomic DNA, not sorted cells or RNA, was the template. Rearranged V-D-J TRB sequences were amplified with a mixed TRB-A/B primer pool. TCRdb ran MiXCR on the multiplex PCR reads and lists one entry per CDR3 protein. The sample has approximately 6,600 distinct CDR3 sequences, about 31% seen once. The specimen was blood. The receptors shown here come from a human donor with a blood cancer. The donor label of this sample is uncertain.

The rearrangement uses TRBV28 and TRBJ2-7; D uncertain. Trimming left V 6 bases short and J 2 bases short, with 5 bases between. CDR3 size: 11 residues. CDR1 MDHEN and CDR2 SYDVKM come from the germline V gene. The CDR3 region has the DNA TGTGCCAGCAGGCAGGCCTACGAGCAGTACTTC. The encoded protein is CASRQAYEQYF.

The DNA for the CDR3 is TGTGCCAGCAGCTATCAAGAGACCCAGTACTTC. This gives the protein CASSYQETQYF. The chain employs TRBV7-2 and TRBJ2-5; D ambiguous. This CDR3 region has 11 residues. Germline CDR1 and CDR2: SGHTA and FQGNSA. V was clipped by 4 bases and J by 2 bases, with 2 bases between them.

This clonotype has only a few counts. V is TRBV5-1 and J is TRBJ1-5; TRBD1 might be the D (5 bases). Trimming took off 5 bases at V and 1 base at J, with 10 bases between the two ends. The CDR3 extends over 14 amino acids. Germline-derived CDR1 and CDR2 are SGHRS and YFSETQ. In DNA, the CDR3 is TGCGCCAGCAGACCTAACAGGAGCAATCAGCCCCAGCATTTT. As protein: CASRPNRSNQPQHF.

This chain connects TRBV5-4 to TRBJ2-7; a possible D gene is TRBD2 (6 bases). V lost 0 bases, J lost 3 bases, and 7 bases lay in between. CDR1 is SGHNT and CDR2 is YYREEE in the germline V gene (reference sequence). This CDR3 has 13 residues. DNA for the CDR3: TGTGCCAGCAGCTTGGGGGGAGGCTACGAGCAGTACTTC. Protein product: CASSLGGGYEQYF. The full variable domain, in which reference TRBV5-4 and TRBJ2-7 provide the parts outside the CDR3, is ETGVTQSPTHLIKTRGQQVTLRCSSQSGHNTVSWYQQALGQGPQFIFQYYREEENGRGNFPPRFSGLQFPNYSSELNVNALELDDSALYLCASSLGGGYEQYFGPGTRLTVT.

The rearrangement joins TRBV5-6 to TRBJ1-5; D not certain. This CDR3 is 12 amino acids long. Trimming shortened V by 3 bases and J by 4 bases, and 5 bases separated the two germline ends. Germline lookup yields CDR1 SGHDT and CDR2 YYEEEE. CDR3 residues: CASSSLNQPQHF. The CDR3 bases are TGTGCCAGCAGCTCCTTAAATCAGCCCCAGCATTTT.

This clonotype turned up a few times. The CDR3 sequence: CASSFYGNQPQHF. Written as DNA, the CDR3 is TGTGCCAGCAGCTTTTACGGAAATCAGCCCCAGCATTTT. V and J are TRBV5-6 and TRBJ1-5, with D unclear. This CDR3 comprises 13 residues. The V end lost 2 bases, the J end lost 4 bases, and 7 bases lay between the germline ends. Germline CDR1 is SGHDT and CDR2 is YYEEEE.

Worth noting for this clonotype: A single base separates this from a much larger clone, so it may be a read error. The rearrangement links TRBV29-1 to TRBJ2-5, with 8 bases lining up with TRBD1. Germline CDR1 is SQVTM and CDR2 is ANQGSEA. The CDR3 sequence is 14 residues long. The V and J ends lost 1 base and 11 bases, in that order; junction bases with no gene match: 12. The CDR3 nucleotides read TGCAGCGTTGAAGGACAGGGGAATGTGGATGAGCAGTACTTC. Translating gives CSVEGQGNVDEQYF.

This clonotype was picked up many times. The chain is built from TRBV11-1 and TRBJ2-5; 8 bases line up with TRBD1. The CDR3 has 15 amino acids. Germline V CDR1 and CDR2: SGHAT, FQDESV (reference sequence). V lost 5 bases, J lost 4 bases, and 9 bases stayed unmatched. The CDR3 DNA follows: TGTGCCAGCAGCGGAGACAGGGGTGGGGGAGAGACCCAGTACTTC. This codes for CASSGDRGGGETQYF.

V gene TRBV20-1 combines with J gene TRBJ2-1; D gene unclear. The CDR3 totals 13 residues. Trimming cost V 3 bases and J 1 base, with 7 bases left between them. Germline CDR1 DFQATT, CDR2 SNEGSKA (reference sequence). CDR3 bases: TGCAGTGCTAGTCTAGGTTCCTACAATGAGCAGTTCTTC. Its protein product is CSASLGSYNEQFF.

Relative to its sample, this clonotype is medium-sized. The V gene is TRBV29-1, the J gene TRBJ1-1, with 8 bases lining up with TRBD1. The CDR3 extends over 13 amino acids. The V and J ends lost 6 bases and 4 bases, in that order; junction bases with no gene match: 7. Germline assignment: CDR1 SQVTM and CDR2 ANQGSEA. The CDR3 protein is CSVRTGWTTEAFF. CDR3 DNA sequence: TGCAGCGTGCGGACAGGGTGGACCACTGAAGCTTTCTTT.

This clonotype was seen only a few times. The rearrangement links TRBV6-1 to TRBJ2-5; 16 bases line up with TRBD2. V lost 6 bases, J lost 6 bases, and 13 bases stayed unmatched. The germline CDR1 and CDR2 sequences are MNHNS and SASEGT. The CDR3 is 18 residues long. The CDR3 bases are TGTGCCAGCAGATACAACGCCGGGACTAGCGGGGGGGGGAAGACCCAGTACTTC. Its protein is CASRYNAGTSGGGKTQYF.

This clonotype was detected only a few times. J is TRBJ1-6 and V is TRBV18, with a tentative D call TRBD1 (5 bases). CDR1 is KGHSH and CDR2 is LQKENI in the germline V gene. The CDR3 is made up of 15 amino acids. The V end lost 2 bases, the J end lost 5 bases, and 10 bases lay between the germline ends. CDR3 nucleotides: TGTGCCAGCTCACCAATCGCAGGGAATAATTCACCCCTCCACTTT. This codes for CASSPIAGNNSPLHF.

The rearrangement uses TRBV18 and TRBJ2-3; TRBD1 aligns across 9 bases. This CDR3 contains 13 residues. The germline gives CDR1 KGHSH, CDR2 LQKENI. V lost 4 bases, J lost 5 bases, and 1 base stayed unmatched. The CDR3 DNA sequence: TGTGCCAGCTCACGGACAGGGGTAGATACGCAGTATTTT. Translation: CASSRTGVDTQYF.

The gene calls are TRBV5-1 and TRBJ2-6, with TRBD1 matching 7 bases. J lost 1 base, V lost 2 bases, and 6 bases had no gene match. The CDR3 has 17 residues. The germline V gene encodes CDR1 SGHRS and CDR2 YFSETQ. In DNA, the CDR3 is TGCGCCAGCAGCTTAACAGGGGTGTTTTCTGGGGCCAACGTCCTGACTTTC. This codes for CASSLTGVFSGANVLTF.

The J gene is TRBJ2-5, the V gene TRBV6-5; a possible D gene is TRBD2 (5 bases). The DNA end is a closer match to TRBJ2-7, so the J assignment may be wrong. Germline V gene data show CDR1 as MNHEY and CDR2 as SVGAGI. The CDR3 spans 13 residues. DNA for the CDR3: TGTGCCAGCAGTTACCGGGACTCCTACGAGCAGTACTTC. Protein product: CASSYRDSYEQYF.

As regards this clonotype: Relative to the germline gene, one junction end is altered; a read error may explain this. The J gene is TRBJ1-1, the V gene TRBV6-5, with a tentative D call TRBD1 (6 bases). This CDR3 has 16 amino acids. CDR1 and CDR2 (germline): MNHEY, SVGAGI. The CDR3 sequence: CAISESQGLGNTEAFF. CDR3 DNA: TGTGCCATCAGTGAGTCCCAGGGGCTTGGGAACACTGAAGCTTTCTTT.

This chain links TRBV6-5 with TRBJ1-3; no clear D. The CDR3 length is 15 residues. Trimming took off 7 bases at V and 2 bases at J, with 15 bases between the two ends. Germline-derived CDR1 and CDR2 are MNHEY and SVGAGI. The CDR3 is CASTSFRGAGNTIYF. Written as DNA, the CDR3 is TGTGCCAGCACATCGTTCCGGGGAGCTGGAAACACCATATATTTT.